The following is a TCR beta chain sequence with its context. Its antigen is currently not known. No base quality information exists; no much larger clone differs at one position. This sample is part of a study of T cell repertoires in cytomegalovirus infection (dated by TCRdb to the late 2010s). Turning to the overall study: The HLA type of each donor mattered for the analysis, because public TCR beta signatures pointed to carriage of CMV infection along with the matching HLA type.

These reads were obtained on an Illumina HiSeq 1500. TCRdb reprocessed the public reads (quality trimming at Q25 with fastp, clone calling with MiXCR) and kept in-frame beta chains. Every distinct CDR3 protein forms one entry, paired with its most common genes and DNA. Here the sample has 600,000 to 800,000 distinct CDR3 sequences; 24% occur a single time. 8% of the sample is in the top ten clones. Reading from cysteine to phenylalanine, the CDR3 counts 16 amino acids. Just CDR3 DNA is preserved here, 48 bases in frame from base 1. Taken from the germline V gene (reference sequence), the CDR1 and CDR2 loops are MNHNY and SVGAGI. The V and J ends are trimmed by 4 bases and 0 bases, leaving 12 bases between them. Overall study outcomes, separate from this receptor: In both this cohort and an independent approximately 350-donor cohort, the cumulative frequency of public TCR beta family members distinguished carriers of CMV infection plus the relevant HLA type. The ex vivo response was dominated by HLA-C-restricted CMV-specific TCR beta clonotypes, and the single most frequent clonotype in two of eight donors was supplied by these HLA-C-restricted clonotypes.

Sample: CD8+ T cells from PBMCs. The chain is encoded by TRBV6-6 joined to TRBJ1-4, and TRBD1 may be the D gene, going by 5 matching bases. This TCR derives from a human donor in good health (CMV status not recorded). Some clones in this sample may be carry-over from other donors' samples. The base sequence is TGTGCCAGCAGTTTAAGACAGACTGCAACTAATGAAAAACTGTTTTTT. It encodes CASSLRQTATNEKLFF.